The clone carrying this T cell receptor beta chain has more than one count but fewer than ten. Its antigen is as yet unknown. The entry originates in a study of T-cell memory formation after mild COVID-19. From the 5' RACE reads, TCRdb called clonotypes with MiXCR, one entry per CDR3 protein. The data contain hundreds of thousands of distinct CDR3 sequences, roughly 20% of them singletons. Findings and limits, study-wide: Contracting clones localized mainly to CM and EM when CD4+ and mainly to EMRA when CD8+. Among clones contracting day 15 to 85, CD4/CD8 was balanced, whereas later expanders leaned CD4+.

What was sequenced was PBMCs or a T cell subset sorted from them (not recorded which). This TCR derives from an adult woman who had mild COVID-19 (a few samples of this study predate the infection). Cell type and time point are not known.

CDR3 DNA: TGTGCCAGCAGTTTAGCGCGCCAGGGGGCGGCCCAGTACTTC. Translated: CASSLARQGAAQYF. The chain is built from TRBV12-3 or TRBV12-4 and TRBJ2-5; 8 positions match TRBD1. V lost 0 bases, J lost 9 bases, and 6 bases stayed unmatched. The CDR3 covers 14 residues.